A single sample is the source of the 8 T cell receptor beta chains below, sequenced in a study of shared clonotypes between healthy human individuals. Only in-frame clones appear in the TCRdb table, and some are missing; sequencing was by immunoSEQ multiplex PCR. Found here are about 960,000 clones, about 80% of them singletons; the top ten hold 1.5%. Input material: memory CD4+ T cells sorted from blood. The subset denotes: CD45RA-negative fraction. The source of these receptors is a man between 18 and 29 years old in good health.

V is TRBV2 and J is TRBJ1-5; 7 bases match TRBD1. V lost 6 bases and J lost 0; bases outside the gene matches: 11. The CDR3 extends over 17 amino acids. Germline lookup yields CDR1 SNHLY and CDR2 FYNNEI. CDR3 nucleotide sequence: TGTGCCAGCAGCGGGACAGCAGTTACTCATAGCAATCAGCCCCAGCATTTT. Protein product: CASSGTAVTHSNQPQHF.

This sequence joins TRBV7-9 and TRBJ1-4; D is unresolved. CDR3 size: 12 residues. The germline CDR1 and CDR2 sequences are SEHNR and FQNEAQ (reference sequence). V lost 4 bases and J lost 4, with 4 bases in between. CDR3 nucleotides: TGTGCCAGCAGCTCCCTTAATGAAAAACTGTTTTTT. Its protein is CASSSLNEKLFF.

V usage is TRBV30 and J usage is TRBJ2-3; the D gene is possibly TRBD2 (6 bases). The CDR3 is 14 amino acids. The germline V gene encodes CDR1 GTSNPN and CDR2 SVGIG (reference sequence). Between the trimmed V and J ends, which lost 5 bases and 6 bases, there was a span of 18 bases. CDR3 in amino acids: CAWGPGRVTDTQYF. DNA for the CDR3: TGTGCCTGGGGGCCCGGGAGAGTGACGGATACGCAGTATTTT.

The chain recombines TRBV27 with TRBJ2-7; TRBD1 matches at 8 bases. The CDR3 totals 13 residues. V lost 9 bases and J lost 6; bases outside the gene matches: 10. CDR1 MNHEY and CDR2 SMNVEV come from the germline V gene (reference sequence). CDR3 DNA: TGTGCCAGTATCGAAGGACAGGGCGGCGAGCAGTACTTC. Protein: CASIEGQGGEQYF.

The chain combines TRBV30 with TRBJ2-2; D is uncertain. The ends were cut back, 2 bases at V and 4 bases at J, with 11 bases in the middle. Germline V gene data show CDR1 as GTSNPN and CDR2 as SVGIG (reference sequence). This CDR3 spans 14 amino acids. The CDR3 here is CAWSLNTATGELFF. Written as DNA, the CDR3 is TGTGCCTGGAGTCTCAACACGGCCACCGGGGAGCTGTTTTTT.

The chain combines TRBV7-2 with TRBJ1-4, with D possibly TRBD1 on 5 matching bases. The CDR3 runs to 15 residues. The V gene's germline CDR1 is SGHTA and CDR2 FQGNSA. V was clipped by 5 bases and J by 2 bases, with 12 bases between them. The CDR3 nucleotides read TGTGCCAGCAGCAAAGGGGAGGGGACTAATGAAAAACTGTTTTTT. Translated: CASSKGEGTNEKLFF.

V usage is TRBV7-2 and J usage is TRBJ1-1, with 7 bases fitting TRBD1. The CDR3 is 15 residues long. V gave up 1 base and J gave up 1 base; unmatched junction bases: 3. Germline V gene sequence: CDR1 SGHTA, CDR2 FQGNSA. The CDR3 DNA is TGTGCCAGCAGCTTAGGCGGGACAGCGAACACTGAAGCTTTCTTT. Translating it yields CASSLGGTANTEAFF.

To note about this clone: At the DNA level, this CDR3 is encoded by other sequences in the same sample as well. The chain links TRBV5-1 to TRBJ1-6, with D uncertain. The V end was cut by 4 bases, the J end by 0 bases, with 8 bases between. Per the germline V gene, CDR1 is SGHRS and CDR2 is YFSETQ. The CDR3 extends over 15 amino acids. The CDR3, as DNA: TGCGCCAGCAGCCTCACAAGCTCCTATAATTCACCCCTCCACTTT. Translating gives CASSLTSSYNSPLHF. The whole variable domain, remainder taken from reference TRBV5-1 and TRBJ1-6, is KAGVTQTPRYLIKTRGQQVTLSCSPISGHRSVSWYQQTPGQGLQFLFEYFSETQRNKGNFPGRFSGRQFSNSRSEMNVSTLELGDSALYLCASSLTSSYNSPLHFGNGTRLTVT.